The source of this T cell receptor beta chain is a study of technical replicates of blood from several donors. This clone has just one count. The assay was immunoSEQ multiplex PCR, and TCRdb's table has in-frame clones only and misses some. The table includes 90,000 to 100,000 clones, around 96% detected once. Germline V gives CDR1 SGHRS, CDR2 YFSETQ. V shed 3 bases and J shed 5 bases, with 15 bases lying between them. The CDR3 is 15 amino acids. The sequence was obtained from a human donor in good health. The V call is TRBV5-1, the J call TRBJ1-5; D possibly corresponds to TRBD1 (6 bases). The sample consisted of T cells isolated from PBMCs. The CDR3: CASSSVGGPDQPQHF. In nucleotides, the CDR3 is TGCGCCAGCAGCTCGGTAGGGGGTCCCGATCAGCCCCAGCATTTT.